This TCR beta chain derives from a study of blood T cell repertoires in COVID-19. For the study at large: Samples representing acute and convalescent COVID-19 were sourced from the United States, Italy and Spain.

Using immunoSEQ multiplex PCR, the repertoire was profiled, and TCRdb retains in-frame clones only, with some absent. In the table there are more than 25,000 clones, approximately 88% of which are singletons. The CDR3 extends over 14 amino acids. J gave up 10 bases and V 1 base, and 3 bases lay outside the gene matches. The germline gives CDR1 LGHNA, CDR2 YNFKEQ. The sample was peripheral blood. The TCR sequence derives from a human donor in a cohort sampled during active COVID-19. The chain carries TRBV4-2 and TRBJ1-6; 8 bases line up with TRBD1. Here the CDR3 reads CASSQVDRVSPLHF. Written as DNA, the CDR3 is TGTGCCAGCAGCCAAGTGGACAGGGTCTCACCCCTCCACTTT.